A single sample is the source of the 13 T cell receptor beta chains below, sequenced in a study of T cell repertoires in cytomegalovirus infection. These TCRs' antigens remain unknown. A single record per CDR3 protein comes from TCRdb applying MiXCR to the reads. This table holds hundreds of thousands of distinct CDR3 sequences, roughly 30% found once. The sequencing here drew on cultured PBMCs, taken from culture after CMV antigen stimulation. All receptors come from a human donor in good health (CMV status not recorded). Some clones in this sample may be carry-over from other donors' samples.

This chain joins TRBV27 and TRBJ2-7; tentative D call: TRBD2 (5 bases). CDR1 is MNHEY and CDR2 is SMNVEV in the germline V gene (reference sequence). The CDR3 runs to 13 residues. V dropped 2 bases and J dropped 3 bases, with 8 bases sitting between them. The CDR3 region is CASSLADYYEQYF. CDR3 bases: TGTGCCAGCAGTTTAGCAGACTACTACGAGCAGTACTTC.

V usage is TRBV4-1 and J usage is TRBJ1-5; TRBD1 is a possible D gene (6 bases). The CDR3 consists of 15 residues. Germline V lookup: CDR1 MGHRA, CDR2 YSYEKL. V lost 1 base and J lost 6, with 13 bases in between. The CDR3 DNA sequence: TGCGCCAGCAGCCAAGGCAGGGGTTATTTTCAGCCCCAGCATTTT. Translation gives CASSQGRGYFQPQHF.

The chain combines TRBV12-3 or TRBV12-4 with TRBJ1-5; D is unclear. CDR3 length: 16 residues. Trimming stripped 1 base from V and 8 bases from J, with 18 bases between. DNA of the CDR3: TGTGCCAGCAGTTTAGGGGCAGGCCCTTATGGAGAGCCCCAGCATTTT. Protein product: CASSLGAGPYGEPQHF.

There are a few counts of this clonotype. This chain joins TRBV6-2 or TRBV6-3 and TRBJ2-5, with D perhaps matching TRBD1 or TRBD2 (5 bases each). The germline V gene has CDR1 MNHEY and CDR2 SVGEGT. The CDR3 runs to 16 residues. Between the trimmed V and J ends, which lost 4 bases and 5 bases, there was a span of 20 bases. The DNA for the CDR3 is TGTGCCAGCAGTTCCTTGGGGGATAGCCGAGTGGAGACCCAGTACTTC. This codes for CASSSLGDSRVETQYF.

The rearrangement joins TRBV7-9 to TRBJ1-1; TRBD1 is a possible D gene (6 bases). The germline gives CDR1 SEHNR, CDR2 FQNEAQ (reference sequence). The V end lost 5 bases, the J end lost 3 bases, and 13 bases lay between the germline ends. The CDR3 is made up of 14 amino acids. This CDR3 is CASSPSRGDTEAFF. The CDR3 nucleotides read TGTGCCAGCAGCCCTTCAAGGGGGGACACTGAAGCTTTCTTT.

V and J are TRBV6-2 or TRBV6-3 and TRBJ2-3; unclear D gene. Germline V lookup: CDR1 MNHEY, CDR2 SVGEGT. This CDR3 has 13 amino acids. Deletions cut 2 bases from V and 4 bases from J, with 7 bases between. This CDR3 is CASSYPAADTQYF. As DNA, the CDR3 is TGTGCCAGCAGTTACCCCGCGGCAGATACGCAGTATTTT.

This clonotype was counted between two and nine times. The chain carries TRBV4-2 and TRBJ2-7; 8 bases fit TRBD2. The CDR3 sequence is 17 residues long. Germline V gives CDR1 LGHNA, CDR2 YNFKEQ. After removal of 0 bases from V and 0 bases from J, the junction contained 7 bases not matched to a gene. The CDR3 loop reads CASSQDRLAGSSYEQYF. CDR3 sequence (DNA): TGTGCCAGCAGCCAAGATCGCCTAGCGGGCAGCTCCTACGAGCAGTACTTC.

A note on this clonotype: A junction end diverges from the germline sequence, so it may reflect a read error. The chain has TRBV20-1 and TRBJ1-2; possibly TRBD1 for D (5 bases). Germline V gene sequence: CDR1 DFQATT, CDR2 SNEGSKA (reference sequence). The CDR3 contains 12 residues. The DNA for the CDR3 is TGCAGTGCCAGGGCATCGGAGCTGGCTACGCAATTC. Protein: CSARASELATQF.

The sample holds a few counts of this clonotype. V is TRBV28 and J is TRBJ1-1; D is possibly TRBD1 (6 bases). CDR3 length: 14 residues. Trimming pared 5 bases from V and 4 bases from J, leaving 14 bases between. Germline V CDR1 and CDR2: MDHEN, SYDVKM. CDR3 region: CASSDSGGRTEAFF. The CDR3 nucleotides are TGTGCCAGCAGTGATAGTGGGGGCCGCACTGAAGCTTTCTTT. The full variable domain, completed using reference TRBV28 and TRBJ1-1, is DVKVTQSSRYLVKRTGEKVFLECVQDMDHENMFWYRQDPGLGLRLIYFSYDVKMKEKGDIPEGYSVSREKKERFSLILESASTNQTSMYLCASSDSGGRTEAFFGQGTRLTVV.

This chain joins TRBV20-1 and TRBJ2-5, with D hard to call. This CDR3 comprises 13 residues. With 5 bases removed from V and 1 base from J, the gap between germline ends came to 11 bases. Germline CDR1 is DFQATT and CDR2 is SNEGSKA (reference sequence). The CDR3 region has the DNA TGCAGTGCTCCCACCGGTGGCCAAGAGACCCAGTACTTC. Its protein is CSAPTGGQETQYF.

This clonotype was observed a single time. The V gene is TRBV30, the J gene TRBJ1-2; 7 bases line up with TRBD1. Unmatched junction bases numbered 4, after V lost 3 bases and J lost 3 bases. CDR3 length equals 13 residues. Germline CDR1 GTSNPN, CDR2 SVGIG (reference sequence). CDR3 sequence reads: CAWRATGDYGYTF. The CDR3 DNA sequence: TGTGCCTGGAGAGCCACAGGGGACTATGGCTACACCTTC.

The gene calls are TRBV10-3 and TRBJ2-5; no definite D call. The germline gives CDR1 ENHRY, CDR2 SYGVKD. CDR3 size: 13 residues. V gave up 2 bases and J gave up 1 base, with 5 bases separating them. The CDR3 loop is CAISEASQETQYF. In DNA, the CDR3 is TGTGCCATCAGTGAGGCTTCCCAAGAGACCCAGTACTTC.

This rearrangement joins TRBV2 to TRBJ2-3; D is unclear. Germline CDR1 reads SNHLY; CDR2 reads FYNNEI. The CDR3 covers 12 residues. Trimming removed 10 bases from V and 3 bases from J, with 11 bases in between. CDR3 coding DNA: TGTGCCATCATACCCAGTACAGATACGCAGTATTTT. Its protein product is CAIIPSTDTQYF.